The rows below give T cell receptor beta chains drawn from one sample of a study of beta chain features in type 1 diabetes. Measured with immunoSEQ multiplex PCR; TCRdb has only the in-frame clones, and not every one. Of about 170,000 clones in the sample, 7.8% are singletons; the top ten hold roughly 1%. Sequencing was carried out using central memory CD4+ T cells from blood. These receptors originate from a woman in her thirties or forties with type 1 diabetes. Each CDR3 is given with its conserved first and last residue. The order of the fields is V gene, J gene, CDR3 protein.

TRBV2	TRBJ2-5	CASSLQGGETQYF
TRBV18	TRBJ2-7	CASSSGQGGPYEQYF
TRBV7-6	TRBJ2-3	CASSLTGAAADTQYF
TRBV2	TRBJ1-1	CASKAQGRVGTEAFF
TRBV2	TRBJ1-5	CASSNDRGPPNF
TRBV27	TRBJ2-2	CASSDTGTAGTGELFF
TRBV7-2	TRBJ1-4	CASSSNRGATNEKLFF
TRBV7-2	TRBJ2-4	CASSIAGGSKNIQYF
TRBV10-3	TRBJ1-1	CATRQGNTEAFF
TRBV6-6	TRBJ2-3	CASSYSGGGTQYF
TRBV30	TRBJ1-5	CAWKGTGGYQPQHF